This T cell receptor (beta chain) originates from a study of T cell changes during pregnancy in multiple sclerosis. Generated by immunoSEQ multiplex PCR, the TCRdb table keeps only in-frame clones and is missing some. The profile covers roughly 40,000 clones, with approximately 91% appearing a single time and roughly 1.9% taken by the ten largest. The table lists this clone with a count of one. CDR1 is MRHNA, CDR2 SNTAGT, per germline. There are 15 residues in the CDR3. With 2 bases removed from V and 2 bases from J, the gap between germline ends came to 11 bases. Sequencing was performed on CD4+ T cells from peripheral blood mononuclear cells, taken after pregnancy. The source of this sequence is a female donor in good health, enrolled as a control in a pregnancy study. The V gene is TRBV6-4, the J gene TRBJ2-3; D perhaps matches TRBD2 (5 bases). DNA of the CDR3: TGTGCCAGCAGTGACCTGGCTAGCACCACAGATACGCAGTATTTT. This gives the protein CASSDLASTTDTQYF.